This entry lists 10 T cell receptor beta chains sequenced from one sample in a study of T cell changes during pregnancy in multiple sclerosis. Repertoires were generated with immunoSEQ multiplex PCR, while TCRdb's copy carries only in-frame clones and drops some. The sample includes around 63,000 clones, 85% to 95% of them seen just once. The sample in question was CD8+ T cells from peripheral blood mononuclear cells, obtained in the third trimester of pregnancy. Receptors were obtained from a female donor in good health, enrolled as a control in a pregnancy study.

The genes are TRBV5-1 and TRBJ1-2, with 7 bases matching TRBD1. This CDR3 spans 14 amino acids. Trimming cost V 2 bases and J 6 bases; bases outside gene matches: 7. The germline V gene encodes CDR1 SGHRS and CDR2 YFSETQ. The CDR3, as DNA: TGCGCCAGCAGCTTAGGGGACAGTTCGGATGGCTACACCTTC. Amino acids: CASSLGDSSDGYTF.

This clone was observed a few times. The chain couples TRBV19 to TRBJ1-1, with D unclear. The CDR3 extends over 13 amino acids. Germline loops: CDR1 LNHDA, CDR2 SQIVND (reference sequence). Trimming pared 5 bases from V and 0 bases from J, leaving 7 bases between. The CDR3 DNA is TGTGCCAGTAGTGCAGACATGAACACTGAAGCTTTCTTT. Protein product: CASSADMNTEAFF.

This clone appeared once. The V call is TRBV29-1, the J call TRBJ1-4, with D uncertain. The CDR3 spans 11 residues. CDR1 SQVTM and CDR2 ANQGSEA come from the germline V gene. The V gene lost 5 bases and the J gene lost 5 bases, with 6 bases spanning the gap. CDR3 nucleotides: TGCAGCGTTTGGGCAAATGAAAAACTGTTTTTT. Residues: CSVWANEKLFF.

The V gene is TRBV7-9, the J gene TRBJ2-1; TRBD2 agrees at 10 bases. The CDR3 loop spans 16 amino acids. Germline V gene lookup returns CDR1 SEHNR and CDR2 FQNEAQ (reference sequence). With V trimmed by 1 base and J by 5 bases, 5 bases remained unmatched. In DNA, the CDR3 is TGTGCCAGCAGCTTAGTTTCTAGCGGGAGCAACAATGAGCAGTTCTTC. Amino acid sequence: CASSLVSSGSNNEQFF.

The chain links TRBV7-8 to TRBJ2-1, with TRBD1 identical over 7 bases. V lost 1 base to trimming and J lost 8 bases; unmatched junction nucleotides: 11. This CDR3 has 16 residues. Germline V gives CDR1 SGHVS, CDR2 FQNEAQ. This chain's CDR3 is CASSLGVRGLLDEQFF. CDR3 bases: TGTGCCAGCAGCTTAGGCGTTAGGGGGCTATTGGATGAGCAGTTCTTC. Full variable domain (remainder filled in from reference TRBV7-8 and TRBJ2-1): GAGVSQSPRYKVAKRGQDVALRCDPISGHVSLFWYQQALGQGPEFLTYFQNEAQLDKSGLPSDRFFAERPEGSVSTLKIQRTQQEDSAVYLCASSLGVRGLLDEQFFGPGTRLTVL.

The chain joins TRBV5-6 to TRBJ2-7, with 8 bases that match TRBD1. Germline CDR1 reads SGHDT; CDR2 reads YYEEEE. This CDR3 contains 14 residues. With V trimmed by 1 base and J by 5 bases, 5 bases remained unmatched. The CDR3 DNA follows: TGTGCCAGCAGCTTGCGGACAGGGTCCCACGAGCAGTACTTC. It is translated as CASSLRTGSHEQYF.

The genes are TRBV10-3 and TRBJ1-6; 10 bases map to TRBD1. CDR1 is ENHRY, CDR2 SYGVKD, per germline. CDR3 length equals 15 residues. The trim removed 4 bases at V and 10 bases at J, leaving 7 bases unmatched. Here the CDR3 reads CAISVGTGAGSPLHF. CDR3 bases: TGTGCCATCAGTGTTGGGACAGGGGCAGGGTCACCCCTCCACTTT.

This chain uses TRBV4-3 with TRBJ2-3, with 7 bases fitting TRBD2. From germline, CDR1 is LGHNA and CDR2 YSLEER. J gave up 3 bases and V 0 bases, and 6 bases lay outside the gene matches. The CDR3 spans 16 residues. The CDR3 sequence is CASSQDRASGTDTQYF. CDR3 sequence (DNA): TGCGCCAGCAGCCAAGATAGGGCTAGCGGTACAGATACGCAGTATTTT.

This clone was seen only once. The chain is built from TRBV7-6 and TRBJ1-2; D is undetermined. The CDR3 has 13 residues. Trimming removed 2 bases at V and 6 bases at J, with 10 bases between. Germline V gene data show CDR1 as SGHVS and CDR2 as FNYEAQ. CDR3 sequence: CASSLKAGDGYTF. The DNA of the CDR3 is TGTGCCAGCAGCTTAAAGGCGGGAGATGGCTACACCTTC. The variable domain in full, completed from reference TRBV7-6 and TRBJ1-2, reads GAGVSQSPRYKVTKRGQDVALRCDPISGHVSLYWYRQALGQGPEFLTYFNYEAQQDKSGLPNDRFSAERPEGSISTLTIQRTEQRDSAMYRCASSLKAGDGYTFGSGTRLTVV.

The chain is built from TRBV6-1 and TRBJ2-7; no clear D gene. This CDR3 spans 14 amino acids. V was shortened by 1 base and J by 3 bases, with 10 bases between the two germline ends. Germline V lookup: CDR1 MNHNS, CDR2 SASEGT. CDR3: CASSEGARIYEQYF. The DNA of the CDR3 is TGTGCCAGCAGTGAAGGTGCCAGGATCTACGAGCAGTACTTC.